This record looks at one TCR beta chain sequence and its context. The data are from a study of CD8+CD57+ T cells in acquired aplastic anemia. Background on the study: Quantities of DNA derived from sorted CD4+ and CD8+ cells averaged 3.2 ug.

Researchers used genomic DNA as the template to profile TCR beta VDJ and CDR3. Each CDR3 protein gets one entry after TCRdb re-called the reads with MiXCR. In the table there are some 140,000 distinct CDR3 sequences, roughly 49% of which are singletons. The CDR3 has 16 residues. Germline values: CDR1 LNHNV, CDR2 YYDKDF (reference sequence). V dropped 1 base and J dropped 3 bases, with 13 bases sitting between them. CD8+CD57+ cell expansion, shown by flow cytometry, had occurred in the patients selected for sequencing. Every patient was diagnosed with severe acquired aplastic anemia. Untreated patients provided the blood samples, with no therapy given before sampling.

The V and J genes are TRBV15 and TRBJ1-5; D not certain. This TCR came from a human donor with aplastic anemia. Sequenced sample: sorted CD4+, CD8+, or CD8+CD57+ T cells (not recorded which) from PBMCs. The CDR3 sequence is CATSRGENGYNQPQHF. CDR3 coding DNA: TGTGCCACCAGCAGAGGGGAGAATGGCTACAATCAGCCCCAGCATTTT.